This T cell receptor (beta chain) is drawn from a study of CD8 T cell repertoires and HIV-1 epitope variants. Whole-study context: Twenty-five autologous and known Gag and Nef epitope variant peptides each stimulated T cells separately. Enriched T cells were co-cultured with equal numbers of autologous T cell-negative antigen-presenting cells. Study-wide points: Roughly nine antigen-specific TCR beta clonotypes were found; more than five seemed cross-reactive to variants. Four or five clonotypes recognized Nef KF9, one HW9, none TAALDMSHF.

Assay used: immunoSEQ multiplex PCR; TCRdb lists only in-frame clones, some missing. The sample gives 2,400 or so clones, about 71% of which show up once; 35% to 50% is in the top ten. This clone was observed a handful of times. The antigen remains unidentified. Deletions cut 4 bases from V and 3 bases from J, with 5 bases between. The CDR3 sequence is 12 residues long. Germline V lookup: CDR1 SGHKS, CDR2 YYEKEE (reference sequence). The clonotype was recovered from a male donor with HIV. Sequencing was performed on cultured CD8+ T cells derived from PBMCs. The chain carries TRBV5-5 and TRBJ1-5; D ambiguous. The CDR3 nucleotides are TGTGCCAGCAGCGATCACAATCAGCCCCAGCATTTT. This sequence encodes CASSDHNQPQHF.